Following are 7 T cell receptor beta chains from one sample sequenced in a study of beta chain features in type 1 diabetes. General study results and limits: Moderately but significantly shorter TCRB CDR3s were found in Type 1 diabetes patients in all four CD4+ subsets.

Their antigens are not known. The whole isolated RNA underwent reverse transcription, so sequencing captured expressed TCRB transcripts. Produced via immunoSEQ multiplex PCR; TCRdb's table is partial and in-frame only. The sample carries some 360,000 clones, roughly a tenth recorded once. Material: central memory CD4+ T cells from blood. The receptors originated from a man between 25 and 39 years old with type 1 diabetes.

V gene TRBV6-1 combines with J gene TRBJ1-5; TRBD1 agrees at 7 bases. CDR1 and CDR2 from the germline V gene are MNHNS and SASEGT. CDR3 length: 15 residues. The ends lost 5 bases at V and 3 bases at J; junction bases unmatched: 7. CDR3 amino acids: CASSLGQQVNQPQHF. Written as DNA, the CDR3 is TGTGCCAGCAGTCTGGGACAGCAAGTCAATCAGCCCCAGCATTTT.

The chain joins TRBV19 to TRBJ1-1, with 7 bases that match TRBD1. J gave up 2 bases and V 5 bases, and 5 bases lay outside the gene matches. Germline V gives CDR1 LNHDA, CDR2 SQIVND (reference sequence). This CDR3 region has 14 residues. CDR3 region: CASSRGQQNTEAFF. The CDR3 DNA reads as TGTGCCAGTAGTCGGGGACAGCAAAACACTGAAGCTTTCTTT.

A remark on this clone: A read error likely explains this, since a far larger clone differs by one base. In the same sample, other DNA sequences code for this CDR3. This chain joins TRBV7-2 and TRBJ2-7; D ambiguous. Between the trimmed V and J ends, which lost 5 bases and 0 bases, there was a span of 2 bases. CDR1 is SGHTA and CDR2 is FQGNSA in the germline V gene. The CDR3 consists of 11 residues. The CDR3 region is CASSLSYEQYF. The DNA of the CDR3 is TGTGCCAGCAGCCTCTCCTACGAGCAGTACTTC. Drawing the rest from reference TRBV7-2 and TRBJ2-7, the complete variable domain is GAGVSQSPSNKVTEKGKDVELRCDPISGHTALYWYRQSLGQGLEFLIYFQGNSAPDKSGLPSDRFSAERTGGSVSTLTIQRTQQEDSAVYLCASSLSYEQYFGPGTRLTVT.

DNA of the CDR3: TGCGCCAGCAGCGTAGGGACTAGCGGGAGCCAAGAGACCCAGTACTTC. Translated, it gives CASSVGTSGSQETQYF. This sequence joins TRBV5-1 and TRBJ2-5; 14 bases are a match to TRBD2. With V trimmed by 4 bases and J by 1 base, 3 bases remained unmatched. The CDR3 covers 16 residues. Germline V gene sequence: CDR1 SGHRS, CDR2 YFSETQ.

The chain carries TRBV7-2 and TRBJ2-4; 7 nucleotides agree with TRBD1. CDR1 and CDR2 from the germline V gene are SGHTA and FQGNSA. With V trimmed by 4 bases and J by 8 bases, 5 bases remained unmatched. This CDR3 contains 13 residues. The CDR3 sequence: CASSSRQGDIQYF. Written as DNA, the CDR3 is TGTGCCAGCAGCTCCAGACAGGGTGACATTCAGTACTTC. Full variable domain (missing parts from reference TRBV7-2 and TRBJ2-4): GAGVSQSPSNKVTEKGKDVELRCDPISGHTALYWYRQSLGQGLEFLIYFQGNSAPDKSGLPSDRFSAERTGGSVSTLTIQRTQQEDSAVYLCASSSRQGDIQYFGAGTRLSVL.

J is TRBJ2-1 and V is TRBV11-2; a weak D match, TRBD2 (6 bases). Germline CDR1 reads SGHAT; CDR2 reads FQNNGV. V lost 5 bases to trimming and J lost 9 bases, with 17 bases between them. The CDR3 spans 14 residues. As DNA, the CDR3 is TGTGCCAGCAGCCGGGAGAAGGAGGTTGCTGAGCAGTTCTTC. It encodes CASSREKEVAEQFF.

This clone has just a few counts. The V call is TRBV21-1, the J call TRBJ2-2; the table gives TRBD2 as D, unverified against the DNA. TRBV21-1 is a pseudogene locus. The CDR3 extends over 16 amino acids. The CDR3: CASSNTGRGYTGELFF. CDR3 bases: TGTGCCAGCAGCAATACCGGGAGAGGGTACACCGGGGAGCTGTTTTTT.